One sample yielded the 22 T cell receptor beta chains listed below, sequenced in a study of blood T cell repertoires in COVID-19. Method: immunoSEQ multiplex PCR; TCRdb's copy keeps in-frame clones and lacks some. The sample includes about 410,000 clones, 89% of them seen just once. Source material: peripheral blood. The receptors were sampled from a woman between 40 and 50 years old with COVID-19, enrolled during active disease.

Here the CDR3 reads CASRAGGWSYEQYF. CDR3 nucleotide sequence: TGCGCCAGCCGAGCGGGAGGGTGGTCCTACGAGCAGTACTTC. The gene calls are TRBV5-1 and TRBJ2-7, with 10 bases matching TRBD2. The J segment lost 1 base and the V segment lost 7 bases, leaving 5 bases of the junction unmatched. This CDR3 comprises 14 residues. Germline V gene sequence: CDR1 SGHRS, CDR2 YFSETQ.

This clone was seen only once. The rearrangement uses TRBV5-1 and TRBJ1-6; weak D call: TRBD1 (6 bases). The V end was cut by 4 bases, the J end by 7 bases, with 18 bases between. Germline V CDR1 and CDR2: SGHRS, YFSETQ. This CDR3 comprises 16 residues. CDR3 sequence reads: CASSALKGGQNSPLHF. DNA of the CDR3: TGCGCCAGCAGCGCGCTAAAAGGGGGTCAAAATTCACCCCTCCACTTT. The whole variable domain, filled in from reference TRBV5-1 and TRBJ1-6, reads KAGVTQTPRYLIKTRGQQVTLSCSPISGHRSVSWYQQTPGQGLQFLFEYFSETQRNKGNFPGRFSGRQFSNSRSEMNVSTLELGDSALYLCASSALKGGQNSPLHFGNGTRLTVT.

The gene calls are TRBV5-4 and TRBJ1-4; 8 bases are a match to TRBD1. Germline assignment: CDR1 SGHNT and CDR2 YYREEE (reference sequence). The CDR3 has 14 residues. Losses at the gene ends were 2 bases for V and 8 bases for J; bases not matched to a gene: 5. Here the CDR3 DNA reads TGTGCCAGCAGCTTAACAGGGGGGTTCGAAAAACTGTTTTTT. Residues: CASSLTGGFEKLFF.

This chain links TRBV1 with TRBJ1-1; whether TRBD1, the table's D call, matches the DNA was not checked. TRBV1 is deemed a pseudogene. This CDR3 contains 14 residues. The CDR3: CTSSPGGTNTEAFF. CDR3 nucleotide sequence: TGCACCAGCAGCCCAGGGGGTACCAACACTGAAGCTTTCTTT.

The chain links TRBV9 to TRBJ1-3; D call uncertain. The CDR3 is made up of 13 amino acids. V lost 2 bases and J 1 base, leaving 4 bases between the germline ends. CDR1 SGDLS and CDR2 YYNGEE come from the germline V gene. CDR3 DNA: TGTGCCAGCAGCGTTAATTCTGGAAACACCATATATTTT. Amino acid sequence: CASSVNSGNTIYF.

This clone was seen only once. J is TRBJ2-7 and V is TRBV11-3; possibly TRBD2 for D (6 bases). This CDR3 has 13 amino acids. V lost 5 bases, J lost 3 bases, and 11 bases lay in between. The germline V gene encodes CDR1 SGHNT and CDR2 YENEEA. The CDR3 loop reads CASSTGVIYEQYF. DNA of the CDR3: TGTGCCAGCAGCACGGGAGTTATCTACGAGCAGTACTTC.

V is TRBV29-1 and J is TRBJ1-2; 10 bases agree with TRBD1. Germline lookup yields CDR1 SQVTM and CDR2 ANQGSEA. The V segment lost 4 bases and the J segment 4 bases; nucleotides outside the gene matches: 3. The CDR3 has 13 residues. The CDR3 reads CSVGRQGAYGYTF. The CDR3 DNA follows: TGCAGCGTTGGCCGACAGGGGGCCTATGGCTACACCTTC. Drawing the rest from reference TRBV29-1 and TRBJ1-2, the complete variable domain is SAVISQKPSRDICQRGTSLTIQCQVDSQVTMMFWYRQQPGQSLTLIATANQGSEATYESGFVIDKFPISRPNLTFSTLTVSNMSPEDSSIYLCSVGRQGAYGYTFGSGTRLTVV.

The chain combines TRBV5-1 with TRBJ2-6; no clear D gene. V gave up 6 bases and J gave up 0 bases, with 10 bases separating them. The CDR3 length is 15 residues. Germline V CDR1 and CDR2: SGHRS, YFSETQ. The CDR3 region is CASNSDNSGANVLTF. Here the CDR3 DNA reads TGCGCCAGCAATTCCGACAACTCTGGGGCCAACGTCCTGACTTTC.

This clone turned up a few times. The chain employs TRBV6-5 and TRBJ2-1; D remains ambiguous. The germline V and J ends were trimmed by 2 bases and 1 base, with 12 bases remaining between them. The CDR3 length is 16 residues. Looked up from germline, CDR1 is MNHEY and CDR2 is SVGAGI. CDR3 coding DNA: TGTGCCAGCAGTTACCGACCCATCAGGTCCTACAATGAGCAGTTCTTC. Translation: CASSYRPIRSYNEQFF.

The rearrangement joins TRBV5-6 to TRBJ1-2, with D unclear. Trimming shortened V by 5 bases and J by 8 bases, and 10 bases separated the two germline ends. This CDR3 is 11 amino acids long. Germline CDR1 reads SGHDT; CDR2 reads YYEEEE. CDR3 region: CASRRGRGYTF. The CDR3 DNA is TGTGCCAGCAGACGAGGCAGAGGCTACACCTTC.

The V gene is TRBV10-3, the J gene TRBJ1-2; 10 bases agree with TRBD1. The CDR3 is 14 amino acids. Germline V gene sequence: CDR1 ENHRY, CDR2 SYGVKD. Trimming took 8 bases from V and 3 from J; bases not matched to a gene: 6. CDR3 residues: CAISGTGDYYGYTF. For the CDR3, the DNA is TGTGCCATCTCGGGGACAGGGGATTACTATGGCTACACCTTC.

The rearrangement links TRBV5-4 to TRBJ1-6; TRBD1 agrees at 11 bases. The V gene's germline CDR1 is SGHNT and CDR2 YYREEE (reference sequence). There are 16 residues in the CDR3. The V and J ends lost 3 bases and 7 bases, in that order; junction bases with no gene match: 6. The CDR3 here is CASSSPGQGGNSPLHF. CDR3 sequence (DNA): TGTGCCAGCAGCTCACCGGGACAGGGGGGAAATTCACCCCTCCACTTT. Full variable domain (remainder filled in from reference TRBV5-4 and TRBJ1-6): ETGVTQSPTHLIKTRGQQVTLRCSSQSGHNTVSWYQQALGQGPQFIFQYYREEENGRGNFPPRFSGLQFPNYSSELNVNALELDDSALYLCASSSPGQGGNSPLHFGNGTRLTVT.

The chain joins TRBV18 to TRBJ2-7; 14 bases line up with TRBD2. Germline V lookup: CDR1 KGHSH, CDR2 LQKENI. CDR3 size: 17 residues. V trimming: 5 bases; J trimming: 2 bases; junction bases outside the gene matches: 8. DNA for the CDR3: TGTGCCAGCTCATCCGCAGGACTAGCGGGAGGCGCCTACGAGCAGTACTTC. Residues: CASSSAGLAGGAYEQYF.

CDR3 region: CASSPGTGIEGNQPQHF. The CDR3, as DNA: TGTGCCAGCTCACCCGGGACAGGAATAGAGGGCAATCAGCCCCAGCATTTT. The V call is TRBV18, the J call TRBJ1-5; TRBD1 agrees at 8 bases. The CDR3 runs 17 residues. Trimming removed 3 bases from V and 2 bases from J; junction bases left unmatched: 9. Per germline, CDR1 KGHSH and CDR2 LQKENI.

This clone was observed a single time. This chain joins TRBV27 and TRBJ2-2; D gene unclear. This CDR3 has 14 residues. The V and J ends lost 0 bases and 4 bases respectively, with 6 bases between them. Germline V gives CDR1 MNHEY, CDR2 SMNVEV (reference sequence). The CDR3 sequence is CASSLSSSTGELFF. In nucleotides, the CDR3 is TGTGCCAGCAGTTTATCTTCCAGCACCGGGGAGCTGTTTTTT.

The chain couples TRBV2 to TRBJ1-1; 7 bases map to TRBD1. Germline V gives CDR1 SNHLY, CDR2 FYNNEI. The CDR3 consists of 12 residues. The V segment lost 7 bases and the J segment 8 bases; nucleotides outside the gene matches: 7. The CDR3 spells CASKIETGEAFF. Written as DNA, the CDR3 is TGTGCCAGCAAGATAGAGACAGGGGAAGCTTTCTTT. Complete variable domain (other parts from reference TRBV2 and TRBJ1-1): EPEVTQTPSHQVTQMGQEVILRCVPISNHLYFYWYRQILGQKVEFLVSFYNNEISEKSEIFDDQFSVERPDGSNFTLKIRSTKLEDSAMYFCASKIETGEAFFGQGTRLTVV.

This chain joins TRBV7-2 and TRBJ2-2; 7 nucleotides line up with TRBD1. Germline V gene sequence: CDR1 SGHTA, CDR2 FQGNSA. The CDR3 totals 19 residues. V trimming: 3 bases; J trimming: 0 bases; junction bases outside the gene matches: 13. DNA of the CDR3: TGTGCCAGCAGCTTTTATATATTATGGGGACAGCCGAACACCGGGGAGCTGTTTTTT. Translating it yields CASSFYILWGQPNTGELFF. The full variable domain, its missing parts supplied by reference TRBV7-2 and TRBJ2-2, is GAGVSQSPSNKVTEKGKDVELRCDPISGHTALYWYRQSLGQGLEFLIYFQGNSAPDKSGLPSDRFSAERTGGSVSTLTIQRTQQEDSAVYLCASSFYILWGQPNTGELFFGEGSRLTVL.

The rearrangement links TRBV27 to TRBJ2-7, with a tentative D call TRBD2 (7 bases). The CDR3 is 14 amino acids. Trimming left V 4 bases short and J 5 bases short, with 15 bases between. The V gene's germline CDR1 is MNHEY and CDR2 SMNVEV (reference sequence). The CDR3 sequence is CASSSPPGGHEQYF. In DNA, the CDR3 is TGTGCCAGCAGTTCCCCCCCGGGGGGCCACGAGCAGTACTTC.

The chain uses TRBV7-2 and TRBJ2-2, with D maybe TRBD2 (6 bases). The CDR3 is 15 residues long. The V gene's germline CDR1 is SGHTA and CDR2 FQGNSA. V lost 9 bases to trimming and J lost 1 base, with 15 bases between them. The CDR3 protein is CASPPWGVNTGELFF. The CDR3, as DNA: TGTGCCAGTCCCCCCTGGGGGGTGAACACCGGGGAGCTGTTTTTT.

J is TRBJ2-7 and V is TRBV15; D not resolved. The CDR3 has 12 residues. Germline V gene lookup returns CDR1 LNHNV and CDR2 YYDKDF (reference sequence). Trimming took 0 bases from V and 7 from J, leaving 7 bases between them. The CDR3 sequence is CATSRDEREQYF. The CDR3 DNA is TGTGCCACCAGCAGAGATGAGAGGGAGCAGTACTTC. Full variable domain (outside the CDR3, taken from reference TRBV15 and TRBJ2-7): DAMVIQNPRYQVTQFGKPVTLSCSQTLNHNVMYWYQQKSSQAPKLLFHYYDKDFNNEADTPDNFQSRRPNTSFCFLDIRSPGLGDTAMYLCATSRDEREQYFGPGTRLTVT.

This sequence joins TRBV6-5 and TRBJ2-7, with D possibly being TRBD1 (6 bases). V was trimmed by 4 bases and J by 13 bases, leaving 23 bases between them. This CDR3 is built from 14 residues. The germline gives CDR1 MNHEY, CDR2 SVGAGI. The DNA of the CDR3 is TGTGCCAGCAGTTCACGGAGGACAGCGCAGGCCCTCTACTTC. It codes for CASSSRRTAQALYF.

The chain couples TRBV19 to TRBJ1-1, with D possibly TRBD1 on 5 matching bases. The CDR3 has 15 residues. Germline assignment: CDR1 LNHDA and CDR2 SQIVND (reference sequence). Trimming shortened V by 7 bases and J by 1 base, and 16 bases separated the two germline ends. The CDR3 nucleotides are TGTGCCAGTACCCCCCTCGGGGGAAAGAACACTGAAGCTTTCTTT. This sequence encodes CASTPLGGKNTEAFF.